Shown below are 6 T cell receptor beta chains from a single sample sequenced in a study of T cells in Graves' hyperthyroidism and ophthalmopathy. RNA transcripts provided the source from which TCR beta CDR3 regions were amplified. The HTBI set primed first-round TCR CDR3 RT-PCR. TCRdb reanalysed the multiplex PCR reads using MiXCR and keeps one entry per CDR3 protein. The sample includes 200,000 to 250,000 distinct CDR3 sequences, roughly a sixth seen only once; the top ten take roughly 50%. Sequenced input: blood. The receptor source for this set is a woman aged 50 to 60 with Graves' hyperthyroidism.

Ten or more counts support this clonotype. The chain combines TRBV12-3 or TRBV12-4 with TRBJ2-1, with 10 positions matching TRBD2. The V segment lost 3 bases and the J segment 0 bases; nucleotides outside the gene matches: 5. The CDR3 contains 17 residues. CDR3 residues: CASSFSGRSHSYNEQFF. The CDR3 DNA reads as TGTGCCAGCAGTTTTAGCGGGAGGTCACACTCCTACAATGAGCAGTTCTTC.

This clonotype was counted many times. The rearrangement joins TRBV2 to TRBJ2-1; 10 positions agree with TRBD2. The J segment lost 9 bases and the V segment lost 6 bases, leaving 11 bases of the junction unmatched. The CDR3 consists of 15 residues. Germline CDR1 reads SNHLY; CDR2 reads FYNNEI. CDR3 nucleotides: TGTGCCAGCAGGGGGGCTAGCGGGAGTTTGGGTGAGCAGTTCTTC. Translation: CASRGASGSLGEQFF.

The chain recombines TRBV11-2 with TRBJ1-3; maybe TRBD1 (5 bases). The CDR3 runs 12 residues. Germline CDR1 reads SGHAT; CDR2 reads FQNNGV. V was cut by 6 bases and J by 9 bases, with 12 bases left in between. The CDR3 DNA reads TGTGCCAGCAGAAGTAGCGGGGGCACCATATATTTT. It codes for CASRSSGGTIYF.

The chain couples TRBV7-9 to TRBJ1-5, with D possibly TRBD1 on 5 matching bases. V was shortened by 4 bases and J by 4 bases, with 11 bases between the two germline ends. Germline lookup yields CDR1 SEHNR and CDR2 FQNEAQ (reference sequence). This CDR3 spans 14 amino acids. CDR3 sequence (DNA): TGTGCCAGCAGCTGGGGGGACCCTAATCAGCCCCAGCATTTT. This translates into CASSWGDPNQPQHF. Based on the CDR3 plus reference TRBV7-9 and TRBJ1-5, the full variable domain is DTGVSQNPRHKITKRGQNVTFRCDPISEHNRLYWYRQTLGQGPEFLTYFQNEAQLEKSRLLSDRFSAERPKGSFSTLEIQRTEQGDSAMYLCASSWGDPNQPQHFGDGTRLSIL.

CDR3 sequence: CASSQPVRTGHNYGYTF. The CDR3 DNA reads as TGCGCCAGCAGCCAACCAGTAAGGACAGGGCATAACTATGGCTACACCTTC. The genes are TRBV4-1 and TRBJ1-2, with 8 bases identical to TRBD1. Trimming took 2 bases from V and 1 from J; bases not matched to a gene: 9. The CDR3 totals 17 residues. CDR1 is MGHRA and CDR2 is YSYEKL in the germline V gene.

This clonotype came up many times. The V and J genes are TRBV28 and TRBJ2-3; D is possibly TRBD1 (5 bases). CDR3 length: 13 residues. Per the germline V gene, CDR1 is MDHEN and CDR2 is SYDVKM. Trimming shortened V by 5 bases and J by 5 bases, and 11 bases separated the two germline ends. This CDR3 is CASSVIRVDTQYF. The DNA of the CDR3 is TGTGCCAGCAGTGTTATCAGGGTAGATACGCAGTATTTT.